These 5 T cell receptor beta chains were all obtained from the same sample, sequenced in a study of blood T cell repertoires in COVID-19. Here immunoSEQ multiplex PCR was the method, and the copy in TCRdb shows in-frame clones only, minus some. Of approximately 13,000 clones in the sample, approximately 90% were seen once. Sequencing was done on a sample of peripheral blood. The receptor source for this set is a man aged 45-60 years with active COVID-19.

CDR3: CASSILTGGNSGNTIYF. DNA of the CDR3: TGTGCCAGTAGTATATTGACAGGGGGGAACTCTGGAAACACCATATATTTT. This chain joins TRBV19 and TRBJ1-3, with 9 bases aligning to TRBD1. With V trimmed by 2 bases and J by 0 bases, 5 bases remained unmatched. Germline V gives CDR1 LNHDA, CDR2 SQIVND (reference sequence). CDR3 length equals 17 residues. The full variable domain, completed using reference TRBV19 and TRBJ1-3, is DGGITQSPKYLFRKEGQNVTLSCEQNLNHDAMYWYRQDPGQGLRLIYYSQIVNDFQKGDIAEGYSVSREKKESFPLTVTSAQKNPTAFYLCASSILTGGNSGNTIYFGEGSWLTVV.

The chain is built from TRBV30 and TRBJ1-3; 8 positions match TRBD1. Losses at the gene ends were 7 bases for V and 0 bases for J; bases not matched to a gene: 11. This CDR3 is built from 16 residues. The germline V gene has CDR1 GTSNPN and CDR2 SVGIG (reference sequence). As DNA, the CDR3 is TGTGCCTTGGGAAAGGACAGGGACGCCTCTGGAAACACCATATATTTT. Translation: CALGKDRDASGNTIYF.

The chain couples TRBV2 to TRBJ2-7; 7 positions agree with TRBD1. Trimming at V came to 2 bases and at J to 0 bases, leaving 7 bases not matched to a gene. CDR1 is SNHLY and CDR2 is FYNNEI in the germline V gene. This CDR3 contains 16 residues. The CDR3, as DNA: TGTGCCAGCAGTGAATGGTCGACAGGGTACTCCTACGAGCAGTACTTC. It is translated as CASSEWSTGYSYEQYF. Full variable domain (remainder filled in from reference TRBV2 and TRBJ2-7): EPEVTQTPSHQVTQMGQEVILRCVPISNHLYFYWYRQILGQKVEFLVSFYNNEISEKSEIFDDQFSVERPDGSNFTLKIRSTKLEDSAMYFCASSEWSTGYSYEQYFGPGTRLTVT.

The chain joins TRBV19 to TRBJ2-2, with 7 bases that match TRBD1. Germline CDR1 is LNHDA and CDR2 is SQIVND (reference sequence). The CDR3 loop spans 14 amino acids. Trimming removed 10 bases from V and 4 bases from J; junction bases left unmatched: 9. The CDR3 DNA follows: TGTGCCACCCAAGGGGGCAGCCCCACCGGGGAGCTGTTTTTT. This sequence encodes CATQGGSPTGELFF.

The CDR3 protein is CASSRGLAGVQGNEQFF. CDR3 DNA: TGTGCCAGCAGCCGGGGACTAGCGGGAGTCCAAGGGAATGAGCAGTTCTTC. The V call is TRBV11-2, the J call TRBJ2-1, with TRBD2 matching over 14 bases. This CDR3 contains 17 residues. The germline gives CDR1 SGHAT, CDR2 FQNNGV. V shed 5 bases and J 7 bases; nucleotides not matched to a gene: 10.